This TCR beta chain was obtained from a study of blood T cell repertoires in COVID-19. Turning to the study itself: Samples came from the United States, Italy and Spain, spanning acute and convalescent COVID-19. PBMCs, B-cell-depleted T cells, or T cells provided the cDNA or gDNA that made up the material.

Trimming removed 6 bases from V and 6 bases from J; junction bases left unmatched: 4. This CDR3 has 12 residues. Germline-derived CDR1 and CDR2 are SGHAT and FQNNGV. This clone was detected only once. Original analysis: Researchers report that nucleated cell counts were estimated from reference gene primer amplification. The repertoire was sequenced with immunoSEQ multiplex PCR; TCRdb's copy has only in-frame clones and lacks some. Clone size and V and J calls were adopted from that table, with D and trimming inferred from the DNA. The top ten clones hold approximately 32% of a sample with 72,000 or so clones, 75% to 90% of them seen once.

Sequenced sample: peripheral blood. The V and J genes are TRBV11-2 and TRBJ1-1; 7 bases align to TRBD1. This receptor was obtained from a woman over 75 with active or convalescent COVID-19. The CDR3 loop reads CASRMTGPEAFF. The CDR3 DNA follows: TGTGCCAGCAGGATGACAGGGCCTGAAGCTTTCTTT.